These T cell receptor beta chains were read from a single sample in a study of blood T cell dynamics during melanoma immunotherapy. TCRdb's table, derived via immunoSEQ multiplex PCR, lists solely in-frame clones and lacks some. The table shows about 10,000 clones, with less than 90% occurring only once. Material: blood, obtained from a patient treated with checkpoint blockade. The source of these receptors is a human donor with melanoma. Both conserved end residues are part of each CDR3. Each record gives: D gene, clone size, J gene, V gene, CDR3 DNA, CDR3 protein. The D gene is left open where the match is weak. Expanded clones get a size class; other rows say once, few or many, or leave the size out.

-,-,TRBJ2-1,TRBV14,TGTGCCAGCAGCCAAGAAAAGGTCGCTAGAGTCAATGAGCAGTTCTTC,CASSQEKVARVNEQFF
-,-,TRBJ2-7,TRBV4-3,TGCGCCAGCAGCCAATACCTGGGGGCTGTGGACGAGCAGTACTTC,CASSQYLGAVDEQYF
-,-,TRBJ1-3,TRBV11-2,TGTGCCAGCAGCTTAGTTCCGGGGGCTGCAGGAAACACCATATATTTT,CASSLVPGAAGNTIYF
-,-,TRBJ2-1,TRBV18,TGTGCCAGCTCACCCCTCGGACGGTCAAGCTCCTACAATGAGCAGTTCTTC,CASSPLGRSSSYNEQFF
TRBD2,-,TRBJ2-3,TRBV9,TGTGCCAGCAGCGTAGGTGGCGGGACTAGCGATACGCAGTATTTT,CASSVGGGTSDTQYF
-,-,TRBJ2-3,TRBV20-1,TGCAGTGCCACGACTAGTACTACGCAGTATTTT,CSATTSTTQYF
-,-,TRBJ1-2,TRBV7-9,TGTGCCAGCAGCTTGGGGGACCGTAGAAACTATGGCTACACCTTC,CASSLGDRRNYGYTF
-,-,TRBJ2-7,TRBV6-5,TGTGCCAGCAGTAGGCGATACGAGCAGTACTTC,CASSRRYEQYF
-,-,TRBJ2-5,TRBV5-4,TGTGCCAGCAGCTTGGAGGATTGGGGGGAGACCCAGTACTTC,CASSLEDWGETQYF
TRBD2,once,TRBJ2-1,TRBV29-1,TGCAGCGTTGACGGGGGGACTAGCGGGAGTAGGGAGCAGTTCTTC,CSVDGGTSGSREQFF
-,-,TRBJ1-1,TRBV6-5,TGTGCCAGCAGTTACTCGAAGGGGCGAGGCACTGAAGCTTTCTTT,CASSYSKGRGTEAFF
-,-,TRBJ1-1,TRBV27,TGTGCCAGCAGTTTACGGCGGGGCGGCACTGAAGCTTTCTTT,CASSLRRGGTEAFF
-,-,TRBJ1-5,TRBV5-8,TGTGCCAGCAGCTCGGGACAACGGACGAACCAGCCCCAGCATTTT,CASSSGQRTNQPQHF
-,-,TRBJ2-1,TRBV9,TGTGCCAGCAGCGTAGAAAGCGGGACAAGCTCCTACAATGAGCAGTTCTTC,CASSVESGTSSYNEQFF
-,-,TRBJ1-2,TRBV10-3,TGTGCCATCAGACAAAATACGGGGAGCTATGGCTACACCTTC,CAIRQNTGSYGYTF
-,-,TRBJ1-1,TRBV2,TGTGCCAGCAGTGAAGGGCAGGTGGACACTGAAGCTTTCTTT,CASSEGQVDTEAFF
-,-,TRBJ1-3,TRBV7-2,TGTGCCAGCAGCTTAGGTCCGGGCTCCTCTGGAAACACCATATATTTT,CASSLGPGSSGNTIYF
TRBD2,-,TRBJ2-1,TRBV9,TGTGCCAGCAGCCCGCGGACAGGGGCCGGGACTAGCGGGAAATACAATGAGCAGTTCTTC,CASSPRTGAGTSGKYNEQFF
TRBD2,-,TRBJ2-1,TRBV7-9,TGTGCCAGCAGCTTAAGACTAGCGGGAGGGGAAAGGGATGAGCAGTTCTTC,CASSLRLAGGERDEQFF
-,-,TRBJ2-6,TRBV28,TGTGCCAGCAGCAAACAGGGCTCTGGGGCCAACGTCCTGACTTTC,CASSKQGSGANVLTF
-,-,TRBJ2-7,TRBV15,TGTGCCACCGGGCACCGCTTTATCGACGAGCAGTACTTC,CATGHRFIDEQYF
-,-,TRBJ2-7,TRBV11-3,TGTGCCAGCAGCCCCCGGGGCGACTACGAGCAGTACTTC,CASSPRGDYEQYF
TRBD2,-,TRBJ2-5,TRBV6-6,TGTGCCACCGGGGTTGGCGGGGGAGAGACCCAGTACTTC,CATGVGGGETQYF
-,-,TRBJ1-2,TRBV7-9,TGTGCCAGCAGCCCCCGAGGGGCCGGGGTAAACTATGGCTACACCTTC,CASSPRGAGVNYGYTF
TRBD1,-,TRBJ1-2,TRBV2,TGTGCCAGCAGTGAAATCGGACAGGGAATATACGGCTACACCTTC,CASSEIGQGIYGYTF
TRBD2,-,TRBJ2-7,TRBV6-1,TGTGCCAGCAGTGAATGGTTGGCGGGAGGCAGGGAGCAGTACTTC,CASSEWLAGGREQYF
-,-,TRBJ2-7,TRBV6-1,TGTGCCAGCAGGACGACACCCTCCTACGAGCAGTACTTC,CASRTTPSYEQYF
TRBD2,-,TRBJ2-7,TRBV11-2,TGTGCCAGCACCCAAAGCGGGGTCCCCTCCTACGAGCAGTACTTC,CASTQSGVPSYEQYF
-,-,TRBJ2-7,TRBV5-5,TGTGCCAGCAGCTTTTGGGGGGACCCGGCGTACGAGCAGTACTTC,CASSFWGDPAYEQYF
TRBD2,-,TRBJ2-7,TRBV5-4,TGTGCCAGCAGCCGACGGGGGGGCTACGAGCAGTACTTC,CASSRRGGYEQYF
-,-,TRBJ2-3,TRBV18,TGTGCCAGCTCAACCGGTCTAGCGTCTCAAGATACGCAGTATTTT,CASSTGLASQDTQYF
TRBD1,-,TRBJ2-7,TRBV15,TGTGCCACCAGCAGTTTCGGACAGGGGTCCCTCATCTCCTACGAGCAGTACTTC,CATSSFGQGSLISYEQYF
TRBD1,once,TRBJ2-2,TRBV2,TGTGCCAGCAGTGAAGCGCCGGGACAGGGGAACACCGGGGAGCTGTTTTTT,CASSEAPGQGNTGELFF
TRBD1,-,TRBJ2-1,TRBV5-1,TGCGCCAGCAGCCTACAGGGGACCGATGAGCAGTTCTTC,CASSLQGTDEQFF
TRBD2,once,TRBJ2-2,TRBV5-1,TGCGCCAGCAGCTTGGGCCTAGCGGGTACCGGGGAGCTGTTTTTT,CASSLGLAGTGELFF
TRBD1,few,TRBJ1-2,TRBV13,TGTGCCAGCAGCTTCAGGGGGGCGAAAGGCTACACCTTC,CASSFRGAKGYTF
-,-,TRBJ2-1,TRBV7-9,TGTGCCAGCAGCCCCATTTGGGGCGGGACCTCCCTTGAGGATGAGCAGTTCTTC,CASSPIWGGTSLEDEQFF
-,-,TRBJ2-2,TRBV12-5,TGTGCTAGTGGTTTGGAGGTCACCGGGGAGCTGTTTTTT,CASGLEVTGELFF
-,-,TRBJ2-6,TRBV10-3,TGTGCCATCAGGACATCAGATGGGGCCAACGTCCTGACTTTC,CAIRTSDGANVLTF
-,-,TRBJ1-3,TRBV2,TGTGCCAGCAGCGGCTACGGACAGCTTGGAAACACCATATATTTT,CASSGYGQLGNTIYF
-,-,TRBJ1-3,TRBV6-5,TGTGCCAGCAGCTCAGCCGGGACGGCTGGAAACACCATATATTTT,CASSSAGTAGNTIYF
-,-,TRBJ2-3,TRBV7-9,TGTGCCACCCACGTGCTAGATTGGGGTCTTCTTCCTATAAAAGATACGCAGTATTTT,CATHVLDWGLLPIKDTQYF
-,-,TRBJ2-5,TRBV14,TGTGCCAGCAGCCAAGATCCCCCTAACAGCTATTCGACCCAGTACTTC,CASSQDPPNSYSTQYF
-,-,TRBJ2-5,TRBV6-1,TGTGCCAGCAGTTTCTCTGGACTTCAAGAGACCCAGTACTTC,CASSFSGLQETQYF
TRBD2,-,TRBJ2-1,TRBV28,TGTGCCAGCAGTCAGCCCGGGCGGGAGGCCACCCACAATGAGCAGTTCTTC,CASSQPGREATHNEQFF
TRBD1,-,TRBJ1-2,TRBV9,TGTGCCAGCAGCCGGGCAGGGGGCTATGGCTACACCTTC,CASSRAGGYGYTF
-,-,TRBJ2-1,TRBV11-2,TGTGCCAGCAGCTTGGGACCAAACAATGAGCAGTTCTTC,CASSLGPNNEQFF
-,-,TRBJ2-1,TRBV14,TGTGCCAGCAGCCAAGATGGGGCAGGGGCCTACAATGAGCAGTTCTTC,CASSQDGAGAYNEQFF
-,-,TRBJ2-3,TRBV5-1,TGCGCCAGCAGCTTCGAGGTGGTACAGCGGGCGAATACGCAGTATTTT,CASSFEVVQRANTQYF